The 16 T cell receptor beta chains below all came from one sample that was sequenced in a study of T cell responses to AZD1222 COVID-19 vaccine. The table came from immunoSEQ multiplex PCR; TCRdb's copy has only in-frame clones and leaves some out. The sample lists just over 8,000 clones; roughly 90% were seen once. Sequenced here: peripheral blood, sampled 28 days after the second AZD1222 dose. The receptors shown here come from an adult who received the AZD1222 COVID-19 vaccine.

J is TRBJ1-4 and V is TRBV25-1, with a weak D call TRBD1 (6 bases). The length of the CDR3 is 16 residues. V was shortened by 3 bases and J by 4 bases, with 15 bases between the two germline ends. The germline V gene has CDR1 MGHDK and CDR2 SYGVNS. CDR3 region: CASSEGKRGFNEKLFF. The CDR3 nucleotides are TGTGCCAGCAGTGAGGGAAAAAGGGGGTTTAATGAAAAACTGTTTTTT.

V and J are TRBV19 and TRBJ1-5; 10 positions agree with TRBD1. V was clipped by 8 bases and J by 0 bases; unmatched bases: 13. The CDR3 is 18 residues long. Germline V CDR1 and CDR2: LNHDA, SQIVND (reference sequence). The CDR3 loop reads CASFPGTGAVYSNQPQHF. CDR3 DNA: TGTGCCAGTTTCCCCGGGACAGGGGCAGTTTATAGCAATCAGCCCCAGCATTTT.

This chain joins TRBV3-1 (or the pseudogene TRBV3-2) and TRBJ1-2, with D possibly TRBD1 on 5 matching bases. CDR3 length: 14 residues. Trimming cost V 7 bases and J 6 bases, with 18 bases left between them. Germline V gene data show CDR1 as LGHDT and CDR2 as YNNKEL (reference sequence). CDR3 nucleotide sequence: TGTGCCAGCACCCCAATGGGGCGCGGACATGGCTACACCTTC. It specifies CASTPMGRGHGYTF.

The chain uses TRBV7-8 and TRBJ1-2, with 7 nucleotides matching TRBD1. Germline-derived CDR1 and CDR2 are SGHVS and FQNEAQ. The CDR3 totals 14 residues. V lost 6 bases, J lost 2 bases, and 6 bases stayed unmatched. CDR3 sequence reads: CASRTEGANYGYTF. CDR3 bases: TGTGCCAGCAGGACGGAGGGGGCGAACTATGGCTACACCTTC.

This chain links TRBV27 with TRBJ1-2, with TRBD1 identical over 8 bases. The germline V gene has CDR1 MNHEY and CDR2 SMNVEV (reference sequence). The CDR3 length is 14 residues. J was trimmed by 8 bases and V by 5 bases; bases with no gene match: 10. The CDR3 region has the DNA TGTGCCAGCAGTCCTAGACAGGGGAGGAGGGGCTACACCTTC. Translating gives CASSPRQGRRGYTF.

This clone came up once. The V gene is TRBV7-8, the J gene TRBJ1-1; no definite D call. CDR1 SGHVS and CDR2 FQNEAQ come from the germline V gene. The V end was cut by 1 base, the J end by 7 bases, with 13 bases between. The CDR3 is made up of 14 amino acids. CDR3 sequence (DNA): TGTGCCAGCAGCTTAGAAGAGCGGGTGGGTGAAGCTTTCTTT. Its translation is CASSLEERVGEAFF.

The chain links TRBV19 to TRBJ2-1, with 12 positions matching TRBD2. The J segment lost 7 bases and the V segment lost 5 bases, leaving 6 bases of the junction unmatched. The CDR3 extends over 15 amino acids. The germline V gene has CDR1 LNHDA and CDR2 SQIVND (reference sequence). CDR3 residues: CASSPGLAGMNEQFF. The CDR3 region has the DNA TGTGCCAGTAGTCCCGGACTAGCGGGAATGAATGAGCAGTTCTTC.

V is TRBV29-1 and J is TRBJ1-1, with D maybe TRBD1 (6 bases). Germline V gives CDR1 SQVTM, CDR2 ANQGSEA. Trimming took off 5 bases at V and 1 base at J, with 11 bases between the two ends. CDR3 size: 13 residues. The CDR3 region has the DNA TGCAGCGTTACGGGGGCAAGGAACACTGAAGCTTTCTTT. Its translation is CSVTGARNTEAFF.

In its sample, this clone was seen once. The chain employs TRBV9 and TRBJ2-3; the D gene is possibly TRBD1 (7 bases). There are 15 residues in the CDR3. Germline CDR1 is SGDLS and CDR2 is YYNGEE. The V gene lost 4 bases and the J gene lost 4 bases, with 16 bases spanning the gap. CDR3 DNA sequence: TGTGCCAGCAGCCCCTGGCAGGGGGGCGCAGATACGCAGTATTTT. It yields the protein CASSPWQGGADTQYF.

V is TRBV6-2 or TRBV6-3 and J is TRBJ1-1; D gene unclear. The CDR3 spans 15 residues. Trimming took 4 bases from V and 5 from J, leaving 17 bases between them. Germline CDR1 reads MNHEY; CDR2 reads SVGEGT. CDR3 nucleotides: TGTGCCAGCAGTTCTTGGGGTCAGAAAATTACTGAAGCTTTCTTT. Protein: CASSSWGQKITEAFF.

The genes are TRBV20-1 and TRBJ1-6; 7 bases match TRBD1. The germline V gene encodes CDR1 DFQATT and CDR2 SNEGSKA (reference sequence). The CDR3 consists of 15 residues. V lost 3 bases, J lost 5 bases, and 7 bases stayed unmatched. The CDR3 reads CSASEGAGHNSPLHF. CDR3 coding DNA: TGCAGTGCTAGTGAGGGGGCAGGTCATAATTCACCCCTCCACTTT.

This chain connects TRBV28 to TRBJ2-5, with TRBD2 matching 7 bases. Unmatched junction bases numbered 10, after V lost 4 bases and J lost 5 bases. The germline gives CDR1 MDHEN, CDR2 SYDVKM. The CDR3 loop spans 15 amino acids. CDR3 in amino acids: CASSSAGEPPETQYF. In DNA form, the CDR3 reads TGTGCCAGCAGTTCGGCGGGGGAACCTCCGGAGACCCAGTACTTC.

This CDR3 is CASSQDLMGGAKNIQYF. The CDR3 region has the DNA TGCGCCAGCAGCCAAGATCTGATGGGAGGGGCCAAAAACATTCAGTACTTC. The chain is built from TRBV4-3 and TRBJ2-4; 7 positions agree with TRBD2. CDR1 and CDR2 (germline): LGHNA, YSLEER. Trimming removed 0 bases from V and 1 base from J; junction bases left unmatched: 6. This CDR3 region has 17 residues.

The V and J genes are TRBV6-2 or TRBV6-3 and TRBJ1-5; TRBD1 agrees at 12 bases. The germline V gene encodes CDR1 MNHEY and CDR2 SVGEGT. The ends lost 4 bases at V and 2 bases at J; junction bases unmatched: 9. The CDR3 is 18 amino acids. The CDR3 sequence is CASSSPGTGGAGNQPQHF. The CDR3, as DNA: TGTGCCAGCAGTTCGCCCGGGACAGGGGGCGCCGGCAATCAGCCCCAGCATTTT.

The genes are TRBV7-2 and TRBJ2-3; weak D call: TRBD2 (5 bases). Looked up from germline, CDR1 is SGHTA and CDR2 is FQGNSA. V lost 1 base and J lost 5, with 10 bases in between. CDR3 length equals 14 residues. The CDR3 here is CASSLERSGDTQYF. DNA for the CDR3: TGTGCCAGCAGCTTAGAACGGAGCGGAGATACGCAGTATTTT. The whole variable domain, filled in from reference TRBV7-2 and TRBJ2-3, reads GAGVSQSPSNKVTEKGKDVELRCDPISGHTALYWYRQSLGQGLEFLIYFQGNSAPDKSGLPSDRFSAERTGGSVSTLTIQRTQQEDSAVYLCASSLERSGDTQYFGPGTRLTVL.

This chain connects TRBV5-8 to TRBJ1-4; 8 bases match TRBD1. The CDR3 sequence is 16 residues long. The trim removed 2 bases at V and 2 bases at J, leaving 5 bases unmatched. Germline V CDR1 and CDR2: SGHTS, YDEGEE. This CDR3 reads CASSLNRGATNEKLFF. The CDR3 DNA follows: TGTGCCAGCAGCTTAAACAGGGGGGCTACTAATGAAAAACTGTTTTTT. The full variable domain, its missing parts supplied by reference TRBV5-8 and TRBJ1-4, is EAGVTQSPTHLIKTRGQQATLRCSPISGHTSVYWYQQALGLGLQFLLWYDEGEERNRGNFPPRFSGRQFPNYSSELNVNALELEDSALYLCASSLNRGATNEKLFFGSGTQLSVL.